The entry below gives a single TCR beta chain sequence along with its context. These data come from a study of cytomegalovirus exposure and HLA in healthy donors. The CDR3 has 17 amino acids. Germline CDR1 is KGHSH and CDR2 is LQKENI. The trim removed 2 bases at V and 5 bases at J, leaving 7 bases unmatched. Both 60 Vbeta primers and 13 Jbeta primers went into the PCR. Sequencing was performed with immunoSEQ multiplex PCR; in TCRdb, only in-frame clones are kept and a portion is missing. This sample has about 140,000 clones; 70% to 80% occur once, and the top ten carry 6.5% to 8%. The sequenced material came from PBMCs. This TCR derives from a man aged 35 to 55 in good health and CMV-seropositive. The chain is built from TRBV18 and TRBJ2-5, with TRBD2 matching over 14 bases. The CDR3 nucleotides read TGTGCCAGCTCACCAAGGGGACTAGCGGGAGAGGGTGAGACCCAGTACTTC. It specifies CASSPRGLAGEGETQYF. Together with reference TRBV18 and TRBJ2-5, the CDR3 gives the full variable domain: NAGVMQNPRHLVRRRGQEARLRCSPMKGHSHVYWYRQLPEEGLKFMVYLQKENIIDESGMPKERFSAEFPKEGPSILRIQQVVRGDSAAYFCASSPRGLAGEGETQYFGPGTRLLVL.